The entry below gives a single T cell receptor beta chain sequence along with its context. Study processing details: Nucleated cell counts were estimated from reference gene primer amplification. Libraries were prepared by immunoSEQ multiplex PCR; TCRdb keeps only in-frame clonotypes and omits some of them. The DNA gave D and trimming, while V, J and clone size come from that table. The sample carries over 100,000 clones, roughly 92% recorded once. The CDR3 is made up of 15 amino acids. V was pared by 9 bases and J by 2 bases, with 9 bases of the junction left unmatched. Germline V gene sequence: CDR1 LNHDA, CDR2 SQIVND (reference sequence). The data originate from a study of blood T cell repertoires in COVID-19. Study information: Spain, Italy and the United States supplied samples that represented acute and convalescent COVID-19.

J is TRBJ1-4 and V is TRBV19; TRBD1 matches at 7 bases. The receptor's source is a woman aged 45 to 65 with COVID-19, enrolled during active disease. The sequenced sample consisted of peripheral blood. The CDR3 spells CASGTGATTNEKLFF. The CDR3 DNA follows: TGTGCCAGCGGAACAGGGGCTACGACTAATGAAAAACTGTTTTTT. The entire variable domain, with the rest obtained from reference TRBV19 and TRBJ1-4, is as follows: DGGITQSPKYLFRKEGQNVTLSCEQNLNHDAMYWYRQDPGQGLRLIYYSQIVNDFQKGDIAEGYSVSREKKESFPLTVTSAQKNPTAFYLCASGTGATTNEKLFFGSGTQLSVL.